What follows are 25 T cell receptor beta chains derived from one specimen sequenced in a study of CD8+ T cells in alopecia areata (dated 2018 in TCRdb). In the paper's terms, the time point label means: roughly 27 days on oral tofacitinib. The sample's treatment or condition label, decoded: oral pan-JAK inhibitor, 5-10 mg twice daily. Library construction relied on the immunoSEQ multiplex PCR assay. To provide template for TCR sequencing, every sample had RNA extracted and reverse transcribed into cDNA. In its TCRdb copy, this immuneACCESS table keeps in-frame sequences only and misses some clones. Where compared with another copy, unresolved V genes explain less than half of these, and the others have no known cause. This sample has 200,000 to 250,000 clones in its table, and 64% of those were observed once. Of the sample, 4% to 4.5% is held by the ten largest clones. This material consisted of CD4+ T cells sorted from blood, taken at week 4, from a patient treated with tofacitinib. These receptors were obtained from a human donor with alopecia areata.

This sequence joins TRBV6-5 and TRBJ2-1, with 7 bases matching TRBD2. Per the germline V gene, CDR1 is MNHEY and CDR2 is SVGAGI. This CDR3 contains 14 residues. V trimming: 5 bases; J trimming: 8 bases; junction bases outside the gene matches: 9. The DNA for the CDR3 is TGTGCCAGCAGTGCGCCCCATCGGGGGGATGAGCAGTTCTTC. Encoded protein: CASSAPHRGDEQFF.

The J gene is TRBJ2-1, the V gene TRBV2; maybe TRBD1 (6 bases). The germline V and J ends were trimmed by 6 bases and 7 bases, with 13 bases remaining between them. Germline lookup yields CDR1 SNHLY and CDR2 FYNNEI. The CDR3 loop spans 13 amino acids. CDR3 in DNA: TGTGCCAGCAGGTATGGCAGGGGAAATGAGCAGTTCTTC. As protein: CASRYGRGNEQFF.

The chain is built from TRBV2 and TRBJ2-3, with a tentative D call TRBD1 (7 bases). V dropped 7 bases and J dropped 6 bases, with 11 bases sitting between them. Germline CDR1 is SNHLY and CDR2 is FYNNEI. The CDR3 is 12 residues long. CDR3 in amino acids: CASKPGGDTQYF. The CDR3 region has the DNA TGTGCCAGCAAGCCAGGGGGGGATACGCAGTATTTT.

This clone has more than one count but fewer than ten. The gene calls are TRBV29-1 and TRBJ2-5; D may be TRBD1 (6 bases). Germline assignment: CDR1 SQVTM and CDR2 ANQGSEA. V lost 2 bases to trimming and J lost 7 bases, with 8 bases between them. The CDR3 consists of 11 residues. In DNA form, the CDR3 reads TGCAGCGTTGAAACAGGGCGGACCCAGTACTTC. This translates into CSVETGRTQYF.

The chain has TRBV6-5 and TRBJ2-5; a possible D gene is TRBD2 (7 bases). CDR3 length equals 14 residues. Germline V gene lookup returns CDR1 MNHEY and CDR2 SVGAGI. V was trimmed by 6 bases and J by 6 bases, leaving 17 bases between them. CDR3: CASRTLGGGQTQYF. The CDR3 coding sequence is TGTGCCAGCAGAACCCTAGGGGGGGGCCAGACCCAGTACTTC.

The genes are TRBV28 and TRBJ2-6, with D tentatively TRBD2 (5 bases). Looked up from germline, CDR1 is MDHEN and CDR2 is SYDVKM. V lost 5 bases and J 0 bases, leaving 11 bases between the germline ends. CDR3 size: 16 residues. Here the CDR3 DNA reads TGTGCCAGCAGTCCGGACTTATTCTCTGGGGCCAACGTCCTGACTTTC. Its protein product is CASSPDLFSGANVLTF. Combining the CDR3 with reference TRBV28 and TRBJ2-6 gives the whole variable domain DVKVTQSSRYLVKRTGEKVFLECVQDMDHENMFWYRQDPGLGLRLIYFSYDVKMKEKGDIPEGYSVSREKKERFSLILESASTNQTSMYLCASSPDLFSGANVLTFGAGSRLTVL.

The rearrangement uses TRBV18 and TRBJ2-7; D perhaps matches TRBD2 (7 bases). CDR1 is KGHSH, CDR2 LQKENI, per germline. This CDR3 is 12 amino acids long. V lost 2 bases and J 9 bases, leaving 11 bases between the germline ends. CDR3 region: CASSPEGGVQYF. The CDR3 bases are TGTGCCAGCTCACCAGAAGGGGGGGTGCAGTACTTC. Looking up the rest from reference TRBV18 and TRBJ2-7 gives the full variable domain: NAGVMQNPRHLVRRRGQEARLRCSPMKGHSHVYWYRQLPEEGLKFMVYLQKENIIDESGMPKERFSAEFPKEGPSILRIQQVVRGDSAAYFCASSPEGGVQYFGPGTRLTVT.

CDR3 protein: CASRGRSGNSLYEQYF. CDR3 DNA: TGTGCCAGCAGGGGTAGATCAGGGAACTCCCTCTACGAGCAGTACTTC. The chain employs TRBV11-2 and TRBJ2-7; D perhaps matches TRBD1 (5 bases). Germline V lookup: CDR1 SGHAT, CDR2 FQNNGV. This CDR3 contains 16 residues. The ends were cut back, 6 bases at V and 3 bases at J, with 21 bases in the middle.

This clone was recorded a few times. The chain links TRBV7-6 to TRBJ1-3, with 11 bases aligning to TRBD1. After removal of 1 base from V and 4 bases from J, the junction contained 9 bases not matched to a gene. Per the germline V gene, CDR1 is SGHVS and CDR2 is FNYEAQ. The CDR3 is 18 residues long. The CDR3 reads CASSLDGTGGSRGNTIYF. CDR3 nucleotide sequence: TGTGCCAGCAGCTTAGACGGGACAGGGGGATCAAGAGGAAACACCATATATTTT.

The CDR3 is CAGADEKLFF. The CDR3 bases are TGCGCCGGGGCCGATGAAAAACTGTTTTTT. The rearrangement joins TRBV29-1 to TRBJ1-4; a weak D match, TRBD1 (5 bases). Germline assignment: CDR1 SQVTM and CDR2 ANQGSEA. The CDR3 spans 10 residues.

This clone was detected only once. V and J are TRBV5-1 and TRBJ2-5; unclear D gene. Germline CDR1 reads SGHRS; CDR2 reads YFSETQ. Trimming shortened V by 1 base and J by 5 bases, and 15 bases separated the two germline ends. This CDR3 is built from 15 residues. Here the CDR3 DNA reads TGCGCCAGCAGCTTGTCCCAGAGCCTGAGGGAGACCCAGTACTTC. It is translated as CASSLSQSLRETQYF.

This clone was seen once. The rearrangement joins TRBV23-1 to TRBJ1-1; no reliable D call. TRBV23-1 is filed as an ORF, its function uncertain. V lost 7 bases to trimming and J lost 4 bases, with 16 bases between them. The CDR3 length is 14 residues. The CDR3 reads CASNHRRIGTEAFF. In DNA, the CDR3 is TGCGCCAGCAACCATCGTCGTATAGGCACTGAAGCTTTCTTT.

This clone came up a few times. The chain recombines TRBV5-4 with TRBJ1-6, with a possible D match to TRBD1 (6 bases). The V gene's germline CDR1 is SGHNT and CDR2 YYREEE (reference sequence). Between the trimmed V and J ends, which lost 1 base and 11 bases, there was a span of 13 bases. The CDR3 has 14 amino acids. For the CDR3, the DNA is TGTGCCAGCAGCTTGTCAGGGGAAGGGCCACCCCTCCACTTT. Translated, it gives CASSLSGEGPPLHF. Full variable domain (missing parts from reference TRBV5-4 and TRBJ1-6): ETGVTQSPTHLIKTRGQQVTLRCSSQSGHNTVSWYQQALGQGPQFIFQYYREEENGRGNFPPRFSGLQFPNYSSELNVNALELDDSALYLCASSLSGEGPPLHFGNGTRLTVT.

This clone was picked up a small number of times. The V gene is TRBV29-1, the J gene TRBJ2-5; 7 bases are shared with TRBD2. In germline, CDR1 is SQVTM, CDR2 ANQGSEA. The trim removed 4 bases at V and 5 bases at J, leaving 10 bases unmatched. The CDR3 runs to 14 residues. The CDR3 bases are TGCAGCGTTGGACCCAATAGCGGGTTCGAGACCCAGTACTTC. Residues: CSVGPNSGFETQYF.

Regarding this clone: Other DNA sequences in this specimen translate into the identical CDR3. This chain links TRBV30 with TRBJ1-5; no clear D gene. Germline V lookup: CDR1 GTSNPN, CDR2 SVGIG (reference sequence). Trimming took 1 base from V and 0 from J, leaving 4 bases between them. This CDR3 is 13 amino acids long. The CDR3 bases are TGTGCCTGGAGTGGGGGTAGCAATCAGCCCCAGCATTTT. Residues: CAWSGGSNQPQHF.

This clone was seen once. The chain is built from TRBV9 and TRBJ1-2, with unresolved D. Germline V CDR1 and CDR2: SGDLS, YYNGEE. CDR3 size: 15 residues. The germline V and J ends were trimmed by 0 bases and 4 bases, with 13 bases remaining between them. The CDR3 DNA sequence: TGTGCCAGCAGCGTAGGAACGGGCGGGCCCTATGGCTACACCTTC. Encoded protein: CASSVGTGGPYGYTF.

J is TRBJ1-6 and V is TRBV5-1, with TRBD1 as a possible D gene (5 bases). Germline CDR1 SGHRS, CDR2 YFSETQ. This CDR3 region has 13 residues. Trimming stripped 6 bases from V and 5 bases from J, with 9 bases between. The CDR3 sequence: CASKKQDNSPLHF. The CDR3 DNA is TGCGCCAGCAAGAAACAGGATAATTCACCCCTCCACTTT. The full variable domain, with the rest looked up from reference TRBV5-1 and TRBJ1-6, is KAGVTQTPRYLIKTRGQQVTLSCSPISGHRSVSWYQQTPGQGLQFLFEYFSETQRNKGNFPGRFSGRQFSNSRSEMNVSTLELGDSALYLCASKKQDNSPLHFGNGTRLTVT.

This sequence joins TRBV6-6 and TRBJ2-7; 10 bases map to TRBD1. Trimming removed 7 bases from V and 1 base from J; junction bases left unmatched: 7. Per the germline V gene, CDR1 is MNHNY and CDR2 is SVGAGI (reference sequence). CDR3 length: 15 amino acids. CDR3 sequence reads: CASTSWDRGSYEQYF. The DNA of the CDR3 is TGTGCCAGCACGAGTTGGGACAGGGGTTCCTACGAGCAGTACTTC.

CDR3 sequence reads: CAWREAGGREETQYF. The CDR3 DNA sequence: TGTGCCTGGAGGGAAGCGGGGGGCAGGGAGGAGACCCAGTACTTC. The chain joins TRBV30 to TRBJ2-5, with TRBD2 matching 9 bases. The CDR3 is made up of 15 amino acids. V lost 3 bases, J lost 5 bases, and 10 bases stayed unmatched. Per the germline V gene, CDR1 is GTSNPN and CDR2 is SVGIG (reference sequence).

This clone was counted only a few times. The chain joins TRBV4-2 to TRBJ2-2; 13 bases are shared with TRBD2. Germline assignment: CDR1 LGHNA and CDR2 YNFKEQ. Trimming cost V 0 bases and J 1 base; bases outside gene matches: 8. The CDR3 sequence is 20 residues long. CDR3 residues: CASSQEGGLAGPRNTGELFF. CDR3 bases: TGTGCCAGCAGCCAAGAGGGGGGACTAGCGGGACCTCGGAACACCGGGGAGCTGTTTTTT.

The gene calls are TRBV2 and TRBJ1-2; 8 nucleotides line up with TRBD1. The CDR3 loop spans 13 amino acids. Germline CDR1 reads SNHLY; CDR2 reads FYNNEI. Germline trimming cut 6 bases from V and 3 bases from J; bases unmatched to any gene: 3. The CDR3 loop is CASRPQGDYGYTF. The DNA of the CDR3 is TGTGCCAGCAGGCCACAGGGGGACTATGGCTACACCTTC.

The chain uses TRBV14 and TRBJ2-3; a possible D gene is TRBD2 (6 bases). Germline V gives CDR1 SGHDN, CDR2 FVKESK. The CDR3 loop spans 13 amino acids. V was trimmed by 4 bases and J by 6 bases, leaving 11 bases between them. CDR3: CASSPHRGDTQYF. The CDR3 region has the DNA TGTGCCAGCAGCCCCCATCGGGGGGATACGCAGTATTTT.

In this sample, this clone turned up a few times. This chain links TRBV5-1 with TRBJ2-7, with D perhaps TRBD1 or TRBD2 (5 bases each). Looked up from germline, CDR1 is SGHRS and CDR2 is YFSETQ. The CDR3 extends over 16 amino acids. Trimming took off 0 bases at V and 3 bases at J, with 16 bases between the two ends. The CDR3 region has the DNA TGCGCCAGCAGCTTGGGAGGGGCCACAAAGGGCTACGAGCAGTACTTC. Translated, it gives CASSLGGATKGYEQYF.

This clone occurred many times. The chain couples TRBV7-9 to TRBJ2-1, with 9 bases aligning to TRBD2. V lost 5 bases and J lost 3; bases outside the gene matches: 8. From germline, CDR1 is SEHNR and CDR2 FQNEAQ (reference sequence). The CDR3 contains 16 residues. CDR3 bases: TGTGCCAGCAGCCCTGTAGCGGGGGCCCTCTACAATGAGCAGTTCTTC. Its protein product is CASSPVAGALYNEQFF.

This clone came up a few times. The chain uses TRBV4-1 and TRBJ2-1; the D gene is possibly TRBD1 (5 bases). In germline, CDR1 is MGHRA, CDR2 YSYEKL. The V end was cut by 2 bases, the J end by 0 bases, with 11 bases between. The CDR3 has 16 residues. The CDR3 DNA follows: TGCGCCAGCAGCCAACCGACAGAGTCCTCCTACAATGAGCAGTTCTTC. This translates into CASSQPTESSYNEQFF.